Each of the 16 T cell receptor beta chains below was sequenced from the same sample in a study of cytomegalovirus exposure and HLA in healthy donors. Researchers ran the PCR with 60 Vbeta and 13 Jbeta primers. Profiled with immunoSEQ multiplex PCR; TCRdb holds only in-frame clones, not every one. The table lists around 46,000 clones. The sequenced sample consisted of PBMCs. The receptors were sampled from a woman aged 35 to 49 in good health and CMV-seronegative.

In the case of this clone: One end of the junction fails to match germline, which may point to a read error. This sequence joins TRBV30 and TRBJ2-1; 8 bases agree with TRBD2. The germline V gene has CDR1 GTSNPN and CDR2 SVGIG (reference sequence). This CDR3 is 14 amino acids long. The CDR3 sequence: CAWGGGSSDNEQFF. The CDR3 bases are TGTGCCTGGGGCGGGGGGAGCTCCGACAATGAGCAGTTCTTC.

The rearrangement joins TRBV28 to TRBJ1-5; D is unclear. Deletions cut 4 bases from V and 2 bases from J, with 15 bases between. The CDR3 is 16 residues long. Germline lookup yields CDR1 MDHEN and CDR2 SYDVKM. DNA for the CDR3: TGTGCCAGCAGTTCTACCCACCCAGGTCGCAATCAGCCCCAGCATTTT. Amino acid sequence: CASSSTHPGRNQPQHF.

The chain recombines TRBV18 with TRBJ1-3; no firm D call. The CDR3 has 14 residues. Between the trimmed V and J ends, which lost 3 bases and 4 bases, there was a span of 10 bases. In germline, CDR1 is KGHSH, CDR2 LQKENI. CDR3 sequence: CASSPAVDGNTIYF. The DNA for the CDR3 is TGTGCCAGCTCACCGGCGGTTGACGGAAACACCATATATTTT.

The CDR3 spells CASGTSGLYNEQFF. CDR3 bases: TGTGCCAGCGGCACTAGCGGACTCTACAATGAGCAGTTCTTC. V is TRBV6-1 and J is TRBJ2-1; 8 bases fit TRBD2. V was clipped by 8 bases and J by 3 bases; unmatched bases: 6. The germline V gene encodes CDR1 MNHNS and CDR2 SASEGT. The CDR3 loop spans 14 amino acids.

The J gene is TRBJ2-7, the V gene TRBV29-1; possible D gene TRBD2, 5 bases. Germline assignment: CDR1 SQVTM and CDR2 ANQGSEA. Trimming removed 7 bases at V and 3 bases at J, with 13 bases between. This CDR3 spans 12 amino acids. This CDR3 reads CSAFSGVYEQYF. The CDR3 nucleotides read TGCAGCGCATTCAGCGGCGTCTACGAGCAGTACTTC.

CDR3 amino acids: CASSITDSLYNEQFF. CDR3 bases: TGTGCCAGTAGTATCACGGACTCTCTTTACAATGAGCAGTTCTTC. The rearrangement joins TRBV19 to TRBJ2-1; D is perhaps TRBD2 (5 bases). This CDR3 contains 15 residues. Germline V gene lookup returns CDR1 LNHDA and CDR2 SQIVND (reference sequence). V lost 3 bases and J lost 4, with 13 bases in between.

The chain joins TRBV11-3 to TRBJ2-3; 12 positions agree with TRBD2. The CDR3 runs to 16 residues. From germline, CDR1 is SGHNT and CDR2 YENEEA. Trimming cost V 1 base and J 5 bases; bases outside gene matches: 4. CDR3 in DNA: TGTGCCAGCAGCTTAGGCCTAGCGGGAGGGCTAGATACGCAGTATTTT. Translation: CASSLGLAGGLDTQYF. The complete variable domain, with remaining parts taken from reference TRBV11-3 and TRBJ2-3, reads EAGVVQSPRYKIIEKKQPVAFWCNPISGHNTLYWYLQNLGQGPELLIRYENEEAVDDSQLPKDRFSAERLKGVDSTLKIQPAELGDSAVYLCASSLGLAGGLDTQYFGPGTRLTVL.

This rearrangement joins TRBV19 to TRBJ2-1; D unclear. CDR3 length: 12 residues. Germline loops: CDR1 LNHDA, CDR2 SQIVND (reference sequence). V was trimmed by 4 bases and J by 6 bases, leaving 7 bases between them. The CDR3 reads CASSTMSNEQFF. The CDR3 DNA follows: TGTGCCAGTAGTACTATGAGCAATGAGCAGTTCTTC.

V and J are TRBV5-6 and TRBJ1-2, with D possibly TRBD1 on 5 matching bases. The CDR3 runs 12 residues. V shed 4 bases and J shed 6 bases, with 10 bases lying between them. Per germline, CDR1 SGHDT and CDR2 YYEEEE. CDR3 sequence reads: CASSPDRNGYTF. DNA of the CDR3: TGTGCCAGCAGCCCCGACAGAAATGGCTACACCTTC. Based on the CDR3 plus reference TRBV5-6 and TRBJ1-2, the full variable domain is DAGVTQSPTHLIKTRGQQVTLRCSPKSGHDTVSWYQQALGQGPQFIFQYYEEEERQRGNFPDRFSGHQFPNYSSELNVNALLLGDSALYLCASSPDRNGYTFGSGTRLTVV.

The rearrangement joins TRBV30 to TRBJ2-1, with no clear D. This CDR3 comprises 12 residues. Trimming left V 0 bases short and J 7 bases short, with 7 bases between. Germline V gives CDR1 GTSNPN, CDR2 SVGIG (reference sequence). CDR3 in DNA: TGTGCCTGGAGTGTACACAAGAATGAGCAGTTCTTC. Its protein is CAWSVHKNEQFF. Complete variable domain (other parts from reference TRBV30 and TRBJ2-1): SQTIHQWPATLVQPVGSPLSLECTVEGTSNPNLYWYRQAAGRGLQLLFYSVGIGQISSEVPQNLSASRPQDRQFILSSKKLLLSDSGFYLCAWSVHKNEQFFGPGTRLTVL.

This chain joins TRBV27 and TRBJ2-5, with D perhaps matching TRBD1 (6 bases). Trimming pared 6 bases from V and 3 bases from J, leaving 14 bases between. The CDR3 loop spans 14 amino acids. CDR1 is MNHEY and CDR2 is SMNVEV in the germline V gene (reference sequence). For the CDR3, the DNA is TGTGCCAGCAGAAACAATCAGGGGAAAGAGACCCAGTACTTC. It specifies CASRNNQGKETQYF.

V and J are TRBV18 and TRBJ1-2, with TRBD1 identical over 7 bases. Germline-derived CDR1 and CDR2 are KGHSH and LQKENI. V lost 2 bases and J lost 4; bases outside the gene matches: 4. This CDR3 spans 14 amino acids. The DNA for the CDR3 is TGTGCCAGCTCACCAGACAGGGACCCCTATGGCTACACCTTC. Encoded protein: CASSPDRDPYGYTF. The variable domain in full, completed from reference TRBV18 and TRBJ1-2, reads NAGVMQNPRHLVRRRGQEARLRCSPMKGHSHVYWYRQLPEEGLKFMVYLQKENIIDESGMPKERFSAEFPKEGPSILRIQQVVRGDSAAYFCASSPDRDPYGYTFGSGTRLTVV.

V gene TRBV6-6 combines with J gene TRBJ1-1, with D unclear. The CDR3 runs 13 residues. Germline CDR1 is MNHNY and CDR2 is SVGAGI (reference sequence). V was shortened by 6 bases and J by 4 bases, with 12 bases between the two germline ends. The CDR3 spells CASRKRVSTEAFF. In DNA form, the CDR3 reads TGTGCCAGCAGGAAGAGGGTAAGCACTGAAGCTTTCTTT.

This chain connects TRBV19 to TRBJ2-7, with 10 bases matching TRBD2. CDR1 LNHDA and CDR2 SQIVND come from the germline V gene (reference sequence). The CDR3 consists of 14 residues. J was trimmed by 1 base and V by 4 bases; bases with no gene match: 1. CDR3 sequence: CASSTSGRSYEQYF. The CDR3 DNA reads TGTGCCAGTAGTACTAGCGGGAGATCCTACGAGCAGTACTTC.

The chain couples TRBV6-5 to TRBJ2-1, with D maybe TRBD2 (6 bases). Trimming pared 2 bases from V and 5 bases from J, leaving 16 bases between. The CDR3 runs 16 residues. CDR1 and CDR2 (germline): MNHEY, SVGAGI. CDR3: CASSYGGTAPHNEQFF. CDR3 DNA sequence: TGTGCCAGCAGTTACGGCGGGACCGCGCCACACAATGAGCAGTTCTTC.

The chain is built from TRBV9 and TRBJ2-1; the match to TRBD2 covers 14 bases. CDR3 length: 15 residues. The ends lost 3 bases at V and 5 bases at J; junction bases unmatched: 1. In germline, CDR1 is SGDLS, CDR2 YYNGEE. The CDR3 DNA reads as TGTGCCAGCAGCGCGGGACTAGCGGGAGACAATGAGCAGTTCTTC. It specifies CASSAGLAGDNEQFF.